Listed here is a single TCR beta chain. The antigen remains undetermined. This record comes from a study of cytomegalovirus exposure and HLA in healthy donors. Study-wide context: Both the roughly 120 validation repertoires and the 600 to 750 first-cohort repertoires used the same platform, as reported by a later analysis. Study conclusions and caveats: A few CMV-associated chains were confirmed in vitro to be specific for CMV antigens. It was reported that the classifier diagnosed cytomegalovirus status with high specificity and sensitivity in both the original and validation cohorts. There were some public TCRs occurring in many donors, but most TCR sequences were rare.

The repertoire was sequenced with immunoSEQ multiplex PCR; TCRdb's copy has only in-frame clones and lacks some. The data show over 120,000 clones, about 94% seen once. The specimen was PBMCs. This sequence originates from a man younger than 35 in good health and CMV-seropositive.

CDR3 protein: CASSEGSGQGANNEQFF. CDR3 nucleotide sequence: TGTGCCAGCAGTGAAGGTTCGGGACAGGGGGCTAACAATGAGCAGTTCTTC. V is TRBV2 and J is TRBJ2-1; 12 nucleotides match TRBD1. V was clipped by 1 base and J by 5 bases; unmatched bases: 6. CDR3 length equals 17 residues. The germline V gene has CDR1 SNHLY and CDR2 FYNNEI.